This TCR beta chain originates from a study of OX40 agonist ivuxolimab in advanced cancers. This CDR3 comprises 13 residues. The ends were cut back, 5 bases at V and 4 bases at J, with 11 bases in the middle. Germline values: CDR1 KGHSH, CDR2 LQKENI. Some clones are missing from TCRdb's copy, which holds only in-frame ones; the method was immunoSEQ multiplex PCR. The table lists 55,000 to 60,000 clones, approximately 88% of them singletons. With baseline, cycle 4 day 1, and cycle 7 day 1 as timepoints, blood was sampled. The sample consisted of CD4+ or CD8+ T cells sorted from blood, taken in a trial of the OX40 agonist ivuxolimab. The TCR was taken from an adult with an advanced solid tumor such as melanoma, head and neck, liver or kidney cancer. This chain uses TRBV18 with TRBJ1-2; the D is unclear. CDR3 DNA: TGTGCCAGCTCAGAGGACGGATCCTATGGCTACACCTTC. This gives the protein CASSEDGSYGYTF.